This T cell receptor beta chain was captured by sequencing in a study of cytomegalovirus exposure and HLA in healthy donors (dated by TCRdb to about 2017). Notes on the research overall: The roughly 700 repertoires of the first cohort and the roughly 120 validation repertoires were produced on the same platform, according to a later analysis. The study was designed to test whether signatures of past pathogen exposure could be identified by cataloging public T cell receptors. A separate validation cohort of roughly 120 different subjects was used in addition to the 666-subject first cohort. To predict cytomegalovirus infection status, the study brought together high-throughput TCR immunosequencing, statistical association of individual TCRs with disease status, and machine learning. Broad study findings and their caveats: The authors suggested that the approach could potentially be extended to other disease states and immunological phenotypes. The classifier was reported to diagnose cytomegalovirus status with high specificity and sensitivity in both the original and validation cohorts. The study gave a list of roughly 150 TCR beta chains associated with cytomegalovirus. In vitro tests confirmed that a few of the cytomegalovirus-associated TCR beta chains recognize cytomegalovirus antigens. Subsequent analysis determined that TCRs grouped into clusters in the first cohort also showed a tendency toward co-occurrence across the 130 or so validation repertoires, and approximately 93% of cluster scores exceeded 0. The validation cohort had no HLA typing available for a later analysis, so co-occurrence within that cohort was assessed over all 120 or so repertoires. Most TCR sequences were observed very rarely across donors, whereas some public TCRs were present in many individuals.

Libraries were constructed by the immunoSEQ multiplex PCR assay. In the source study's methods: To diagnose cytomegalovirus status from the catalog of TCR beta chain sequences, a statistical classification framework was built. TCRdb limited this immuneACCESS table to in-frame rearrangements with V and J called. A share of clones is missing; checked studies link under half to unresolved V genes, and the rest is unexplained. V, J and clone size reflect that table, while D and trimming were determined from the DNA. The sample data list approximately 140,000 clones, and around nine tenths of these were observed just once. The ten largest clonotypes hold roughly 10% of the sample. Only one count was recorded for this clone. Its antigen is currently not known. No base quality information exists; no much larger clone differs at one position. Donors formed part of the validation cohort, which comprised 120 or so subjects and was distinct from the first cohort of under 850 subjects.

Germline trimming: 1 base from V, 4 bases from J; junction bases outside gene matches: 10. The cysteine opens and the phenylalanine closes a CDR3 of 16 amino acids. Only the CDR3 DNA is retained, 48 bases long and in frame from the first base. In the germline V gene (reference sequence), CDR1 corresponds to SGHKS and CDR2 to YYEKEE. The source of this sequence is a man younger than 35 in good health and CMV-seropositive. Sequences were obtained from PBMCs. The rearranged segments are TRBV5-5 and TRBJ2-7; 8 bases in the middle match TRBD2. Here is the DNA: TGTGCCAGCAGCTTGATAAGCGGGAGAACAGGATACGAGCAGTACTTC. The resulting protein is CASSLISGRTGYEQYF.